This is a list of T cell receptor beta chains from one sample in a study of cytomegalovirus exposure and HLA in healthy donors. The data were produced by immunoSEQ multiplex PCR, yet TCRdb's version contains in-frame clones alone and is incomplete. Altogether about 80,000 clones are present, about 80% being singletons, with the ten largest covering approximately 23%. Sequenced input: PBMCs. The receptors shown here come from a woman aged 50 to 60 in good health and CMV-seropositive. Each CDR3 is given with its conserved first and last residue. The D gene is left open where the match is weak. Part of the rows lack a size; the others show once, few, many or a class for expanded clones.

D,J,size,V,DNA,CDR3
TRBD1,TRBJ1-3,-,TRBV11-2,TGTGCCAGCAGCCAGCCTCCGCGACAGGGGTTATACACCATATATTTT,CASSQPPRQGLYTIYF
-,TRBJ2-3,-,TRBV5-1,TGCGCCAGCAGCTTGGGTCACAGCTTACTGTCAGATACGCAGTATTTT,CASSLGHSLLSDTQYF
-,TRBJ2-7,-,TRBV19,TGTGCCAGTAGTATAAGCAGGGTTCGCGAGCAGTACTTC,CASSISRVREQYF
-,TRBJ2-5,-,TRBV9,TGTGCCAGCAGCGACAGGGTAAAAGAGACCCAGTACTTC,CASSDRVKETQYF
-,TRBJ2-3,-,TRBV19,TGTGCCAGTAGTATAGGAGGGAGGAGCACAGATACGCAGTATTTT,CASSIGGRSTDTQYF
TRBD2,TRBJ2-1,few,TRBV4-1,TGCGCCAGCAGCCAAGATGGAAGCGGGAGCTCCTACAATGAGCAGTTCTTC,CASSQDGSGSSYNEQFF
-,TRBJ1-5,-,TRBV2,TGTGCCAGCGAGGAGTGGCAGGGGAATCAGCCCCAGCATTTT,CASEEWQGNQPQHF
-,TRBJ2-6,once,TRBV27,TGTGCCAGCAAGCAGGGCTCTGGGGCCAACGTCCTGACTTTC,CASKQGSGANVLTF
TRBD1,TRBJ1-1,-,TRBV7-3,TGTGCCAGCAGCCCGATGACAGGGCAAAGGACTGAAGCTTTCTTT,CASSPMTGQRTEAFF
-,TRBJ2-1,-,TRBV7-6,TGTGCCAGCAGCTTAGCTAGAGGGAATGAGCAGTTCTTC,CASSLARGNEQFF
-,TRBJ1-1,-,TRBV6-1,TGTGCCAGCAGTGAAGCCTGGGGGGTTGAAGCTTTCTTT,CASSEAWGVEAFF
-,TRBJ1-5,-,TRBV18,TGTGCCAGCTCACCAGCCGGGATCCATCAGCCCCAGCATTTT,CASSPAGIHQPQHF
TRBD2,TRBJ2-3,-,TRBV10-3,TGTGCCATCAGTGGGGGCGGGGGGGCGGCAGATACGCAGTATTTT,CAISGGGGAADTQYF
TRBD1,TRBJ1-5,once,TRBV27,TGTGCCAGCAGTCTACCTCGGGACAGGGCCCGTCAGCCCCAGCATTTT,CASSLPRDRARQPQHF
-,TRBJ2-7,-,TRBV4-2,TGTGCCAGCAGCCAAGACAAGCTCTCAGGAAATTCCGAGCAGTACTTC,CASSQDKLSGNSEQYF
TRBD2,TRBJ2-1,-,TRBV5-6,TGTGCCAGCAGCCCTCAAGGCCCTAGCGGGGTTCCGTTAGGCGGTGAGCAGTTCTTC,CASSPQGPSGVPLGGEQFF
-,TRBJ1-4,-,TRBV5-1,TGCGCCAGCAGCTTGGGCGGGGGCTCAAACGAAAAACTGTTTTTT,CASSLGGGSNEKLFF
TRBD1,TRBJ2-7,-,TRBV25-1,TGTGCCAGCGGATCGGGACAGGGGGACGAGCAGTACTTC,CASGSGQGDEQYF
-,TRBJ2-3,-,TRBV7-2,TGTGCCAGCAGCCTCCCTTACAAACCCACAGATACGCAGTATTTT,CASSLPYKPTDTQYF
TRBD2,TRBJ2-1,-,TRBV6-5,TGTGCCAGCAGTACCCCGGGGGGGCCAGGCAATGAGCAGTTCTTC,CASSTPGGPGNEQFF
-,TRBJ1-1,-,TRBV7-9,TGTGCCAGCAGCTCACTCAGGGGCGTCCATTGGGCTGAAGCTTTCTTT,CASSSLRGVHWAEAFF
TRBD1,TRBJ1-4,-,TRBV6-6,TGTGCCAGCATCCTAGGGGGCTACCGTAATGAAAAACTGTTTTTT,CASILGGYRNEKLFF
TRBD2,TRBJ2-5,once,TRBV5-1,TGCGCCAGCAAAACTGGGGGTCTAGCGGGGGAGATCCAAGAGACCCAGTACTTC,CASKTGGLAGEIQETQYF